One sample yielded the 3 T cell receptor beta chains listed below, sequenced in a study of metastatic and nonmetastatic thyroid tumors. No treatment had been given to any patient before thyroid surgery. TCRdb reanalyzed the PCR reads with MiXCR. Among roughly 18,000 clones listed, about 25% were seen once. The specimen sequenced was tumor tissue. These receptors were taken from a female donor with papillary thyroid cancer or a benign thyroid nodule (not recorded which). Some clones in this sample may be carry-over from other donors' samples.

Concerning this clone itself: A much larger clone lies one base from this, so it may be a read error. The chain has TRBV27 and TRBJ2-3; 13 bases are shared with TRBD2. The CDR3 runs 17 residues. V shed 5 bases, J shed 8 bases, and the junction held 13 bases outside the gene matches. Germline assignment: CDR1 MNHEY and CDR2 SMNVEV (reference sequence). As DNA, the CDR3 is TGTGCCAGCAGTCCCTACCCGGTACTAGCGGGAGGGCCTACGCAGTATTTT. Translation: CASSPYPVLAGGPTQYF.

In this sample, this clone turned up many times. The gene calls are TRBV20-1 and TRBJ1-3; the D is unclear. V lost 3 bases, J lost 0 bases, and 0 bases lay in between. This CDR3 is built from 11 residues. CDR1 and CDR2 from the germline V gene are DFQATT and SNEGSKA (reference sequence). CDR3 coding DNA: TGCAGTGCTAGCTCTGGAAACACCATATATTTT. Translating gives CSASSGNTIYF.

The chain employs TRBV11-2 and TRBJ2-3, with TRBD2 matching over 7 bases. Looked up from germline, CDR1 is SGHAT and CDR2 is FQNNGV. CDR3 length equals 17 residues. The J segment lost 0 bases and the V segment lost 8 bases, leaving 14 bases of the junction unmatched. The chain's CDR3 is CASLRTGGILSTDTQYF. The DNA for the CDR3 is TGTGCCAGCTTAAGAACCGGGGGGATCCTAAGCACAGATACGCAGTATTTT.